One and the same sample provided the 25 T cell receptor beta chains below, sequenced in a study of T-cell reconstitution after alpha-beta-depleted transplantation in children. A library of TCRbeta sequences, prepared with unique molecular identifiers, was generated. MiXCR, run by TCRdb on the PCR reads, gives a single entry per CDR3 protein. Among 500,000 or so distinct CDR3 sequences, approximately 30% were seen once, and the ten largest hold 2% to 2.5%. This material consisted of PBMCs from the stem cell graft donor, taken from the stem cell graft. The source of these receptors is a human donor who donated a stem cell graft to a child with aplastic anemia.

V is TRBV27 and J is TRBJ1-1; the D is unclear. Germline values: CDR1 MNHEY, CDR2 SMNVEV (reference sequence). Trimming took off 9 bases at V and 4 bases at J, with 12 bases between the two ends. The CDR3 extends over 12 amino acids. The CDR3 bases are TGTGCCAGTAGGAGCGGTGGCACTGAAGCTTTCTTT. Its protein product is CASRSGGTEAFF.

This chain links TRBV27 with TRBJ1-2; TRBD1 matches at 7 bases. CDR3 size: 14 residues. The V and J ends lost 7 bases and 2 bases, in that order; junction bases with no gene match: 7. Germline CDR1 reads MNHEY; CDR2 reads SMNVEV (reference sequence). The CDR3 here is CASTSVRGNYGYTF. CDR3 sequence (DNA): TGTGCCAGCACATCTGTCAGGGGGAACTATGGCTACACCTTC.

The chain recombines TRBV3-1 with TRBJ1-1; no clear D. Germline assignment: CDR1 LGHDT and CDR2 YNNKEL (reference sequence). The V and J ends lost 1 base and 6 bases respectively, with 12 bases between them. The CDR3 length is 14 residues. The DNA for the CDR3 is TGTGCCAGCAGCCAAGCCGTTCGGGCGTCTGAAGCTTTCTTT. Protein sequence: CASSQAVRASEAFF.

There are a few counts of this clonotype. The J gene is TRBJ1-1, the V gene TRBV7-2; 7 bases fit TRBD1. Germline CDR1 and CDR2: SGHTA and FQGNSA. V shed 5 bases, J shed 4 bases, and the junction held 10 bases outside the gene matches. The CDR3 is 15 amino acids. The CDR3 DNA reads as TGTGCCAGCAGCATGGGTGGCAGGGGGGTCACTGAAGCTTTCTTT. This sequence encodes CASSMGGRGVTEAFF.

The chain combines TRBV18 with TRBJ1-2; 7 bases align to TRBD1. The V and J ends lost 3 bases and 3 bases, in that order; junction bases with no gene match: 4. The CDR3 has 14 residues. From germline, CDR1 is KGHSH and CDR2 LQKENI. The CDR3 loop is CASSPSGQDYGYTF. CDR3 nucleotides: TGTGCCAGCTCACCGTCCGGACAGGACTATGGCTACACCTTC.

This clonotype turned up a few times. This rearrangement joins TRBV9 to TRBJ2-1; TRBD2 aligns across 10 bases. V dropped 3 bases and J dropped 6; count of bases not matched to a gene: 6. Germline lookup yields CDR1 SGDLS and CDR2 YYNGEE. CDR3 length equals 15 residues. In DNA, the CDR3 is TGTGCCAGCAGCGCCGCTAGCGGGAGTACCAATGAGCAGTTCTTC. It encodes CASSAASGSTNEQFF.

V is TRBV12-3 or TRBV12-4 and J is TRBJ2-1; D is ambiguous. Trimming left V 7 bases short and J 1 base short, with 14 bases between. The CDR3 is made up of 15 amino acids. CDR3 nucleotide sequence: TGTGCCAGCACCCGAGGACCCTTTTCCTACAATGAGCAGTTCTTC. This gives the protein CASTRGPFSYNEQFF.

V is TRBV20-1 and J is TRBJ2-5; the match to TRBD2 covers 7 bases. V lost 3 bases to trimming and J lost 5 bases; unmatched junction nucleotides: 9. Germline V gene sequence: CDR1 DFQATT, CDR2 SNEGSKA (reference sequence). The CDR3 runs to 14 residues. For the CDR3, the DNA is TGCAGTGCTAGTTGGGGAGGGTCGACGGAGACCCAGTACTTC. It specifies CSASWGGSTETQYF.

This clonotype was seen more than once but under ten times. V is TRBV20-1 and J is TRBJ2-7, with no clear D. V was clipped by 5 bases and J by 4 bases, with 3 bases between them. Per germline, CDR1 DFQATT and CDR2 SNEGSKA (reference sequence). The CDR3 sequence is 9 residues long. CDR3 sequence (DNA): TGCAGTGCTCGGTACGAGCAGTACGTC. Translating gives CSARYEQYV.

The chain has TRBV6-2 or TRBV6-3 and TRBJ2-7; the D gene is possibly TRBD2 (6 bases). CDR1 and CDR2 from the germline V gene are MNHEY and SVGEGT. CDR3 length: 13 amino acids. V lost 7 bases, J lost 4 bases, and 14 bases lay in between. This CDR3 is CASTPGGLYEQYF. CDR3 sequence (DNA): TGTGCCAGCACCCCAGGAGGGCTGTACGAGCAGTACTTC.

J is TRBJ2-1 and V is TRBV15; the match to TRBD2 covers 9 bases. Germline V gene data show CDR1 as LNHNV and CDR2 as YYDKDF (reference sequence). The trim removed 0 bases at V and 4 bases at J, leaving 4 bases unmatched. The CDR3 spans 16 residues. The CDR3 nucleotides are TGTGCCACCAGCAGAGATGTCCTAGCGGGGTACAATGAGCAGTTCTTC. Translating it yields CATSRDVLAGYNEQFF.

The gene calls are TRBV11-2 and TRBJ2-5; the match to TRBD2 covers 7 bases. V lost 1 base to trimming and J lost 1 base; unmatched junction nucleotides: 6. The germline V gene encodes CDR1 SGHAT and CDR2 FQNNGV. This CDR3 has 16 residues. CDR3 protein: CASSLVLARGQETQYF. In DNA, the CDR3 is TGTGCCAGCAGCTTAGTACTAGCGAGAGGCCAAGAGACCCAGTACTTC. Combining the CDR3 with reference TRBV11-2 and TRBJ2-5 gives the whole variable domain EAGVAQSPRYKIIEKRQSVAFWCNPISGHATLYWYQQILGQGPKLLIQFQNNGVVDDSQLPKDRFSAERLKGVDSTLKIQPAKLEDSAVYLCASSLVLARGQETQYFGPGTRLLVL.

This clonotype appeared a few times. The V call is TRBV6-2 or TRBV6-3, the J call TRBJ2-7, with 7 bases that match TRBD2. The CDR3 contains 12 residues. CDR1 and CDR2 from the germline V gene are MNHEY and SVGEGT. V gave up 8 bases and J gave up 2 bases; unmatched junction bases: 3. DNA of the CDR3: TGTGCCAGCCGTCTAGCGGCCTACGAGCAGTACTTC. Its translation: CASRLAAYEQYF.

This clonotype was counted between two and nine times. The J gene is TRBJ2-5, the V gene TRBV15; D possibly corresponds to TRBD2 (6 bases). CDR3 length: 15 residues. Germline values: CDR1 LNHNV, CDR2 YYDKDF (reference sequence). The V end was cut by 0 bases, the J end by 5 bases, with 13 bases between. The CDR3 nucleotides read TGTGCCACCAGCAGAGATTACGGGGGATGGGAGACCCAGTACTTC. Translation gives CATSRDYGGWETQYF.

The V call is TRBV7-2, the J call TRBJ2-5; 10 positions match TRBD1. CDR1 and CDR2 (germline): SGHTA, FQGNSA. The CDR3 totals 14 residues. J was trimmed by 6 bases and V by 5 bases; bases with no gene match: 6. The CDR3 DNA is TGTGCCAGCAGCATGGACAGGGGGAGAAAGACCCAGTACTTC. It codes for CASSMDRGRKTQYF. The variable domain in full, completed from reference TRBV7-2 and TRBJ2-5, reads GAGVSQSPSNKVTEKGKDVELRCDPISGHTALYWYRQSLGQGLEFLIYFQGNSAPDKSGLPSDRFSAERTGGSVSTLTIQRTQQEDSAVYLCASSMDRGRKTQYFGPGTRLLVL.

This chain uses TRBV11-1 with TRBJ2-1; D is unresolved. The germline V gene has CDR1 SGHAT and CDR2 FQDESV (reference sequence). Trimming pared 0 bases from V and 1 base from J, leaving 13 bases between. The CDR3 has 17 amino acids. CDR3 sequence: CASSLAPGSPSYNEQFF. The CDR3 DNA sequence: TGTGCCAGCAGCTTAGCTCCTGGCAGTCCGTCCTACAATGAGCAGTTCTTC.

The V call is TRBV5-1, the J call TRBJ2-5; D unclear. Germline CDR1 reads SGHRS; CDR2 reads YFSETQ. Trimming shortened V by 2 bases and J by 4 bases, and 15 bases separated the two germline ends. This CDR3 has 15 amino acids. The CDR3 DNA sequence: TGCGCCAGCAGCTTTTCGGGCACCCCTGGAGAGACCCAGTACTTC. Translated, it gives CASSFSGTPGETQYF.

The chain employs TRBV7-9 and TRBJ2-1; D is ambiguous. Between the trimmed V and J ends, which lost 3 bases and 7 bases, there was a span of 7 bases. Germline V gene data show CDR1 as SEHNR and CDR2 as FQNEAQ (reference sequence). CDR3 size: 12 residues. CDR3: CASSFPMNEQFF. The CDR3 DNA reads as TGTGCCAGCAGCTTCCCCATGAATGAGCAGTTCTTC.

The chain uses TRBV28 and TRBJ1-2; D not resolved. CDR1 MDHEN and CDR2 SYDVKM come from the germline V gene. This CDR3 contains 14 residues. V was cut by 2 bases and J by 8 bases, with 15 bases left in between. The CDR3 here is CASSLIGSSRGYTF. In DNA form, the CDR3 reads TGTGCCAGCAGTTTAATTGGGTCCTCCCGGGGCTACACCTTC.

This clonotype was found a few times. The CDR3 is CASSVGGGEGDTQYF. The DNA for the CDR3 is TGTGCCAGCAGCGTAGGAGGCGGAGAAGGAGATACGCAGTATTTT. The chain joins TRBV9 to TRBJ2-3, with unresolved D. Trimming removed 0 bases from V and 5 bases from J, with 13 bases in between. The CDR3 is 15 residues long. Germline assignment: CDR1 SGDLS and CDR2 YYNGEE. The whole variable domain, remainder taken from reference TRBV9 and TRBJ2-3, is DSGVTQTPKHLITATGQRVTLRCSPRSGDLSVYWYQQSLDQGLQFLIQYYNGEERAKGNILERFSAQQFPDLHSELNLSSLELGDSALYFCASSVGGGEGDTQYFGPGTRLTVL.

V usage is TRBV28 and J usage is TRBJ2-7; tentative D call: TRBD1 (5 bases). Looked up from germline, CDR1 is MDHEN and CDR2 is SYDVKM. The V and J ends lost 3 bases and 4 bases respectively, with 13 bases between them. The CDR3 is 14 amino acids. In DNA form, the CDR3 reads TGTGCCAGCAGTTTTCTAGGGGCGCGGTACGAGCAGTACTTC. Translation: CASSFLGARYEQYF.

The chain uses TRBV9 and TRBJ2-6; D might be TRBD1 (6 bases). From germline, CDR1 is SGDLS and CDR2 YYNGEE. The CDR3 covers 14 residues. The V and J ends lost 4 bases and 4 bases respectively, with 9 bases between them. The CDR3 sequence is CASSPGAGANVLTF. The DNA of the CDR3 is TGTGCCAGCAGCCCAGGGGCCGGGGCCAACGTCCTGACTTTC.

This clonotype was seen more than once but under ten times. CDR3 nucleotides: TGTGCCAGCAGCGTAAAGGTGGATTATTCCTCTGGGGCCAACGTCCTGACTTTC. The encoded protein is CASSVKVDYSSGANVLTF. This sequence joins TRBV9 and TRBJ2-6; D uncertain. CDR1 and CDR2 (germline): SGDLS, YYNGEE. The CDR3 covers 18 residues. Trimming cost V 1 base and J 0 bases, with 14 bases left between them.

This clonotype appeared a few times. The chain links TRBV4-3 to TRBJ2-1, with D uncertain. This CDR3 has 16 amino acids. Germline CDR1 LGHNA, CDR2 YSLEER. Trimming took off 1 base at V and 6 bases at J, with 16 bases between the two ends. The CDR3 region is CASSQGAAVSRNEQFF. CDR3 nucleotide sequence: TGCGCCAGCAGCCAAGGGGCGGCGGTGAGCCGCAATGAGCAGTTCTTC.

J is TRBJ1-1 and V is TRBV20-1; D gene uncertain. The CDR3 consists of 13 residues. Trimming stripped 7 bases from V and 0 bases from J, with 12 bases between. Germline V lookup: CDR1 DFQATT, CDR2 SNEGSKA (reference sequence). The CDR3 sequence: CSVARNMNTEAFF. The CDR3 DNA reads TGCAGTGTCGCGCGGAACATGAACACTGAAGCTTTCTTT.